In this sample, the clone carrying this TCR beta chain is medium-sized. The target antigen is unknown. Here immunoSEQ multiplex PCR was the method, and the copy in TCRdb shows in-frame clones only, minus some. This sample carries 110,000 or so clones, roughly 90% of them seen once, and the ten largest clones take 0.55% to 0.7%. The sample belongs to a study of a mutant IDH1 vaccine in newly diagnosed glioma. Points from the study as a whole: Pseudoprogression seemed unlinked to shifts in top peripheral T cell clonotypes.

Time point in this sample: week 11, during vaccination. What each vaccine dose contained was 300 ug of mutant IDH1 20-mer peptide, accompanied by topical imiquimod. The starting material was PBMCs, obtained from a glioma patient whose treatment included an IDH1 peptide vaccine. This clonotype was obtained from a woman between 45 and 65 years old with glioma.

In DNA form, the CDR3 reads TGTGCCAGCAAGTCCGGGACGGTGAACACTGAAGCTTTCTTT. Translated: CASKSGTVNTEAFF. This rearrangement joins TRBV5-4 to TRBJ1-1, with a tentative D call TRBD1 (5 bases). CDR1 SGHNT and CDR2 YYREEE come from the germline V gene (reference sequence). This CDR3 contains 14 residues. Trimming stripped 6 bases from V and 0 bases from J, with 12 bases between.